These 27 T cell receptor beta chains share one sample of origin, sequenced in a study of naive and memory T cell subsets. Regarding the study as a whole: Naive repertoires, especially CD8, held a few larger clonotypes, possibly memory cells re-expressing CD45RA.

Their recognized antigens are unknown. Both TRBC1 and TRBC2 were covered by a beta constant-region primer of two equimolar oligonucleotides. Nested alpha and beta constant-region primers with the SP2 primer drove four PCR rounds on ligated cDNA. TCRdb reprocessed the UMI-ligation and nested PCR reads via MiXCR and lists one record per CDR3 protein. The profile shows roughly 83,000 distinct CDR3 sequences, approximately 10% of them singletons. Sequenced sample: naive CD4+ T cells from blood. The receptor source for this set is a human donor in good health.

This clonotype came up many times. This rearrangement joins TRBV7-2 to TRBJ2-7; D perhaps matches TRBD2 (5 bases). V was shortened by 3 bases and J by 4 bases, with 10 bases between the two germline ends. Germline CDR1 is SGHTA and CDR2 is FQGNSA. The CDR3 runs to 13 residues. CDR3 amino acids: CASSFGLAYEQYF. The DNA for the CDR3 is TGTGCCAGCAGCTTCGGGTTAGCGTACGAGCAGTACTTC.

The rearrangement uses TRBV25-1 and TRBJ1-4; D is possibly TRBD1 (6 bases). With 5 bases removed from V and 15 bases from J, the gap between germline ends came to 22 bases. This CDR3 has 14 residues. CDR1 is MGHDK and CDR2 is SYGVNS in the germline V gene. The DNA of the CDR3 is TGTGCCAGCAGTAACGCGGGGGCCCCCCCCCGTTTGTTTTTT. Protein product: CASSNAGAPPRLFF.

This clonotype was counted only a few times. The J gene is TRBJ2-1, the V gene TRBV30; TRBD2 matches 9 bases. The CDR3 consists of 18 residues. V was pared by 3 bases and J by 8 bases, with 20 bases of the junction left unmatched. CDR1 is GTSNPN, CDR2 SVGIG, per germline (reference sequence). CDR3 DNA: TGTGCCTGGAGCCCGCCCGGTATGTTAGCGGGAGTCGGGGATGAGCAGTTCTTC. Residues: CAWSPPGMLAGVGDEQFF.

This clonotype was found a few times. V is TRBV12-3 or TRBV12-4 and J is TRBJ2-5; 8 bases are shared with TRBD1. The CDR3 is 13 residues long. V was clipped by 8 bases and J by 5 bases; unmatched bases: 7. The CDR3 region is CASGQGIEETQYF. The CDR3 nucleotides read TGTGCCAGCGGACAGGGTATTGAGGAGACCCAGTACTTC.

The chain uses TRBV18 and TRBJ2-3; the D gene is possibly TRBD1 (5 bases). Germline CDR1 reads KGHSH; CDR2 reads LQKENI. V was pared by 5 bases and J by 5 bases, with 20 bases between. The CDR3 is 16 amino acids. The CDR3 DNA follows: TGTGCCAGCTCAATATCCAGGGCGCACACACAAGATACGCAGTATTTT. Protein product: CASSISRAHTQDTQYF.

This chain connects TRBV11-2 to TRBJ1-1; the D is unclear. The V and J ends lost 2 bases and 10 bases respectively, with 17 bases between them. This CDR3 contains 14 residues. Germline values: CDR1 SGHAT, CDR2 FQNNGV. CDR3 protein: CASSLRPGRGGAFF. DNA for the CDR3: TGTGCCAGCAGCTTACGGCCCGGGCGAGGCGGAGCTTTCTTT.

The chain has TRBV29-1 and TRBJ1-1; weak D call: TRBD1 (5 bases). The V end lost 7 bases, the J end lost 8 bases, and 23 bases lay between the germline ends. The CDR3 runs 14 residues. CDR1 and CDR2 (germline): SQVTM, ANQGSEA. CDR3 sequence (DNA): TGCAGCGGGGCAGAGGGGTCTCGCGGGCAAGAAGCTTTCTTT. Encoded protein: CSGAEGSRGQEAFF.

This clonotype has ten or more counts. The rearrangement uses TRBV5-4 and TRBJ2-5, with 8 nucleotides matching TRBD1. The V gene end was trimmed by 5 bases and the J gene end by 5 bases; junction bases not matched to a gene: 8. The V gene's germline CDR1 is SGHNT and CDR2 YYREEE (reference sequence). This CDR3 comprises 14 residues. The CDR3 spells CASSWTGSMETQYF. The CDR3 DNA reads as TGTGCCAGCAGTTGGACAGGGTCGATGGAGACCCAGTACTTC.

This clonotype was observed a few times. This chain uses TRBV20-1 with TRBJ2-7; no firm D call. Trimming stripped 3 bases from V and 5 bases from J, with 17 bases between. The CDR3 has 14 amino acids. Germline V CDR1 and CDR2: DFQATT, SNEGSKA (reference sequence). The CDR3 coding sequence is TGCAGTGCTAGGCGCCAAGGCAAAGTCGACGAGCAGTACTTC. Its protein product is CSARRQGKVDEQYF.

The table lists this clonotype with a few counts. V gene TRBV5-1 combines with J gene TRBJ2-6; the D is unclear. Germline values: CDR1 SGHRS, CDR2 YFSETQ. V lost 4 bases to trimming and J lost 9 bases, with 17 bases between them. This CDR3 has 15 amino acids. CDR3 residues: CASSPGWTLGNVLTF. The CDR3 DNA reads TGCGCCAGCAGCCCGGGCTGGACGTTGGGCAACGTCCTGACTTTC.

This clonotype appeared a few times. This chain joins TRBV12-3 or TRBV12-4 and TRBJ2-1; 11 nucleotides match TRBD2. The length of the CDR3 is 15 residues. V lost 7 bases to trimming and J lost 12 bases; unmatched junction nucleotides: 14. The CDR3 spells CASISMGTSGVGQFF. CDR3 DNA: TGTGCCAGCATCTCAATGGGGACTAGCGGTGTGGGGCAGTTCTTC.

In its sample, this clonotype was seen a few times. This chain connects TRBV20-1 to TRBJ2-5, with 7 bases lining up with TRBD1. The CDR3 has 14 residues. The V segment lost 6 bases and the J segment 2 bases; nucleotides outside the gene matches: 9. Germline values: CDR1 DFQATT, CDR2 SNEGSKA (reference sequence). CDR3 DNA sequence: TGCAGTGCCTTCGAGACAGGGAGACAAGAGACCCAGTACTTC. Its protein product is CSAFETGRQETQYF.

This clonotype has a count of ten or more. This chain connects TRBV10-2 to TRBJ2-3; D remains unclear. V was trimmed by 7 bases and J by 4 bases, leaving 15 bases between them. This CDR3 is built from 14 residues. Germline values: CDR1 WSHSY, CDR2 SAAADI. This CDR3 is CASKEGIRPDTQYF. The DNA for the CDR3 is TGCGCCAGCAAGGAAGGGATTCGCCCAGATACGCAGTATTTT.

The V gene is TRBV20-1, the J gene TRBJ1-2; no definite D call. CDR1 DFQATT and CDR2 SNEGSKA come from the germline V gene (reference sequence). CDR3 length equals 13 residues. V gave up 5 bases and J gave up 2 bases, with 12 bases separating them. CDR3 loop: CSARTAVNYGYTF. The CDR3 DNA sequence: TGCAGTGCTCGAACAGCCGTCAACTATGGCTACACCTTC.

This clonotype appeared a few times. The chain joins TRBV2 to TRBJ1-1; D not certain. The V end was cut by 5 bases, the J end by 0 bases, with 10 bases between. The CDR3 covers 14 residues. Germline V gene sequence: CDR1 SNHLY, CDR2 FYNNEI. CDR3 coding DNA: TGTGCCAGCAGTCCGGACGAGATGAACACTGAAGCTTTCTTT. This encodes CASSPDEMNTEAFF.

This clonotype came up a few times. CDR3 amino acids: CAWERGRVTEAFF. CDR3 nucleotides: TGTGCCTGGGAAAGGGGCAGGGTAACTGAAGCTTTCTTT. The V gene is TRBV30, the J gene TRBJ1-1; possibly TRBD1 for D (5 bases). The germline CDR1 and CDR2 sequences are GTSNPN and SVGIG (reference sequence). V was shortened by 5 bases and J by 5 bases, with 15 bases between the two germline ends. This CDR3 region has 13 residues.

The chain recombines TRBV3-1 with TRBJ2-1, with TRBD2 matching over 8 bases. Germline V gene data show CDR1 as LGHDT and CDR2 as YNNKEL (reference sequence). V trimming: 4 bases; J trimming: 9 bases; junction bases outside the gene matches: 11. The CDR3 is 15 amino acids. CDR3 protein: CASSRWLAGRGEQFF. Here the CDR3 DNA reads TGTGCCAGCAGCCGTTGGCTAGCGGGTAGAGGTGAGCAGTTCTTC.

In DNA form, the CDR3 reads TGTGCCATCAGTGAGAGGGAAAATGAGCAGTTCTTC. Translated, it gives CAISERENEQFF. The chain recombines TRBV10-3 with TRBJ2-1; D is uncertain. The CDR3 length is 12 residues. V gave up 2 bases and J gave up 7 bases, with 6 bases separating them. Germline V gene lookup returns CDR1 ENHRY and CDR2 SYGVKD.

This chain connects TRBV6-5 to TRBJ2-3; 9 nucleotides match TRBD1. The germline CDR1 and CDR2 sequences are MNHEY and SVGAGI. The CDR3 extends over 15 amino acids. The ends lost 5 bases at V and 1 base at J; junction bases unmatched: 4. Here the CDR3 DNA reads TGTGCCAGCAGTAAAAGGACAGGGGGCACAGATACGCAGTATTTT. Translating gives CASSKRTGGTDTQYF.

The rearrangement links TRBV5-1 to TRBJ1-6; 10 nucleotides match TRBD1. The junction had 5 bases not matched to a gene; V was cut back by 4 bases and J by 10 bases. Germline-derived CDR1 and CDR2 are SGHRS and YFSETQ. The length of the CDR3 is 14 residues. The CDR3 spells CASSGGTGDSPLHF. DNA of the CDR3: TGCGCCAGCAGCGGCGGGACAGGGGACTCACCCCTCCACTTT.

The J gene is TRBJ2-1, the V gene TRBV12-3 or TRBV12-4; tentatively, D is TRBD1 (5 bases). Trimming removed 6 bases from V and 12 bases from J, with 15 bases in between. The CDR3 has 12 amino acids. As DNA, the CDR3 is TGTGCCAGCAGCAACCGGCGACAGAGGCAGTTCTTC. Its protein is CASSNRRQRQFF.

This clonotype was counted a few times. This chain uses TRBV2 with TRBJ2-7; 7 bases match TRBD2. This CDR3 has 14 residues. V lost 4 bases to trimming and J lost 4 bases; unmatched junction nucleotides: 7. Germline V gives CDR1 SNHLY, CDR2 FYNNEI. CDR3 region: CASSGGEGLYEQYF. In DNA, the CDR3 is TGTGCCAGCAGTGGTGGGGAGGGATTATACGAGCAGTACTTC.

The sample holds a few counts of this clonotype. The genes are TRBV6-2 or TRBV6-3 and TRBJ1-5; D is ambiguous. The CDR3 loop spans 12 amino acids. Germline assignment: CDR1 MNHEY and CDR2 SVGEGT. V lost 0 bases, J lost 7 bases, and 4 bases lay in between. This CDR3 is CASSYSPQPQHF. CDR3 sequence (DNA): TGTGCCAGCAGTTACTCTCCCCAGCCCCAGCATTTT.

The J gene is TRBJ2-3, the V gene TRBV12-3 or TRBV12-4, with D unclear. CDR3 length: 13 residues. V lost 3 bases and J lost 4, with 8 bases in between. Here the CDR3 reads CASSFRTPDTQYF. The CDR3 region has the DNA TGTGCCAGCAGTTTCCGGACCCCAGATACGCAGTATTTT.

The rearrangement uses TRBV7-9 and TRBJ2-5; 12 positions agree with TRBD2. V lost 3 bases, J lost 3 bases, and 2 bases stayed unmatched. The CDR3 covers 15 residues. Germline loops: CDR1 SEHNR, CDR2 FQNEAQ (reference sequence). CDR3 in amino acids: CASSFTSGGKETQYF. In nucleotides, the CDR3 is TGTGCCAGCAGCTTCACTAGCGGGGGGAAAGAGACCCAGTACTTC.

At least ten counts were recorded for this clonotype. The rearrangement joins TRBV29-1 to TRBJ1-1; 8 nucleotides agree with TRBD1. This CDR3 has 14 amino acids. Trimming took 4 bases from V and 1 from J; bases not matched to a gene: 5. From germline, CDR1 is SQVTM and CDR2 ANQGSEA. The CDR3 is CSVGAGGKNTEAFF. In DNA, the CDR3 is TGCAGCGTTGGGGCAGGGGGCAAGAACACTGAAGCTTTCTTT.

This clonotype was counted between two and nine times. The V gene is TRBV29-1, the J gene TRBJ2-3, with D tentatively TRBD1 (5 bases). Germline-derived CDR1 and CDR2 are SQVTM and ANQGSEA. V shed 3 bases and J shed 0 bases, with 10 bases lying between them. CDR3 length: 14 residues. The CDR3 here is CSVEGPTSTDTQYF. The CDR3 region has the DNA TGCAGCGTTGAGGGGCCCACTAGCACAGATACGCAGTATTTT.